This TCR beta chain was recorded in a study of cytomegalovirus exposure and HLA in healthy donors. Between the trimmed V and J ends, which lost 2 bases and 3 bases, there was a span of 10 bases. CDR3 length: 15 amino acids. Germline V gene sequence: CDR1 LNHDA, CDR2 SQIVND (reference sequence). Findings of the study overall: When presence/absence was analysed, sequencing depth was taken to be roughly uniform across donors. Some V segments, including TRBV6-2 and TRBV6-3, were excluded as indistinguishable.

On this clone itself: Antigen: not known.

The PCR was carried out with 60 Vbeta primers and 13 Jbeta primers. Produced via immunoSEQ multiplex PCR; TCRdb's table is partial and in-frame only. The table shows fewer than 120,000 clones, with approximately 82% occurring only once. At the time of sampling, donors were nominally healthy, though unrecorded immune exposures were likely. The source material was PBMCs. The chain employs TRBV19 and TRBJ2-2; TRBD1 is a possible D gene (5 bases). The TCR originated in a man aged 30-40 years in good health and CMV-seropositive. The CDR3 sequence: CASSIQLGDTGELFF. CDR3 nucleotides: TGTGCCAGTAGTATACAGTTAGGGGACACCGGGGAGCTGTTTTTT.